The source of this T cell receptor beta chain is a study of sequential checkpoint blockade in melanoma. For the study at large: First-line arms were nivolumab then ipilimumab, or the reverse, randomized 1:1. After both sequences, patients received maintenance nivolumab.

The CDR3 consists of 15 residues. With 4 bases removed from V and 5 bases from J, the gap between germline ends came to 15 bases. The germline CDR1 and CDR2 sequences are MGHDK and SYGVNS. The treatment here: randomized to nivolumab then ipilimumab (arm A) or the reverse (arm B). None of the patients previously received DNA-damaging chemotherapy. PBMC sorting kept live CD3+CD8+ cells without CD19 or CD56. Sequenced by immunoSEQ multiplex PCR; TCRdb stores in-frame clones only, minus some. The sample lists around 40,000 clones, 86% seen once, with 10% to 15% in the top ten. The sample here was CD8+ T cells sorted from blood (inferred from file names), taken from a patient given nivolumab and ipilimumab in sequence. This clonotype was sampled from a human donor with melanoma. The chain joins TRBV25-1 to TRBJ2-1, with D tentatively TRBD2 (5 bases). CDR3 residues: CASSVGAGGHNEQFF. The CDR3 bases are TGTGCCAGCAGTGTCGGCGCGGGCGGTCACAATGAGCAGTTCTTC.